These 5 T cell receptor beta chains were all obtained from the same sample, sequenced in a study of blood T cell repertoires in COVID-19 (dated by TCRdb to 2018 to 2020). Libraries were prepared through the immunoSEQ multiplex PCR assay. Sourced from immuneACCESS, this table was stored by TCRdb with only in-frame sequences that have V and J called. A share of the clones is absent; for the studies checked, an unresolved V gene accounts for under half, and the remainder has no known explanation. Present in this sample are 110,000 or so clones, around 79% of which were seen just once. The ten largest clones take up roughly 2.7% of the sample. Sequenced material: peripheral blood. The origin of the receptors is a man aged 50 or older with acute or convalescent COVID-19.

This clone was detected only a few times. The rearrangement uses TRBV11-2 and TRBJ2-7; maybe TRBD1 (6 bases). This CDR3 is 16 amino acids long. Germline V lookup: CDR1 SGHAT, CDR2 FQNNGV. Deletions cut 3 bases from V and 0 bases from J, with 15 bases between. This CDR3 is CASSFLGRGSSYEQYF. CDR3 nucleotides: TGTGCCAGCAGCTTCCTAGGCAGGGGAAGCTCCTACGAGCAGTACTTC.

CDR3 loop: CASSLEDSFWETQYF. The CDR3 DNA follows: TGTGCCAGCAGCTTAGAAGACAGTTTTTGGGAGACCCAGTACTTC. The rearrangement joins TRBV7-2 to TRBJ2-5, with D perhaps matching TRBD1 (5 bases). This CDR3 comprises 15 residues. Germline CDR1 and CDR2: SGHTA and FQGNSA. V was shortened by 1 base and J by 5 bases, with 14 bases between the two germline ends. Full variable domain (missing parts from reference TRBV7-2 and TRBJ2-5): GAGVSQSPSNKVTEKGKDVELRCDPISGHTALYWYRQSLGQGLEFLIYFQGNSAPDKSGLPSDRFSAERTGGSVSTLTIQRTQQEDSAVYLCASSLEDSFWETQYFGPGTRLLVL.

This chain links TRBV19 with TRBJ2-1; 9 bases are shared with TRBD2. There are 15 residues in the CDR3. Germline CDR1 reads LNHDA; CDR2 reads SQIVND (reference sequence). V shed 7 bases, J shed 4 bases, and the junction held 8 bases outside the gene matches. The CDR3 region has the DNA TGTGCCAGTACTCAGCGGGGGGACACATACAATGAGCAGTTCTTC. Translating it yields CASTQRGDTYNEQFF.

This chain connects TRBV19 to TRBJ1-4, with a weak D call TRBD1 (5 bases). Deletions cut 7 bases from V and 0 bases from J, with 12 bases between. Germline V lookup: CDR1 LNHDA, CDR2 SQIVND (reference sequence). The CDR3 consists of 15 residues. Here the CDR3 DNA reads TGTGCCAGTACCGGGGGGGACGCAACTAATGAAAAACTGTTTTTT. Residues: CASTGGDATNEKLFF.

The table lists this clone with a few counts. This sample includes further DNA sequences coding for the same CDR3. This chain connects TRBV12-3 or TRBV12-4 to TRBJ1-1, with a tentative D call TRBD1 (5 bases). The CDR3 runs 13 residues. The ends were cut back, 1 base at V and 5 bases at J, with 8 bases in the middle. The CDR3 protein is CASSLGGGTEAFF. Written as DNA, the CDR3 is TGTGCCAGCAGTTTAGGGGGGGGAACTGAAGCTTTCTTT.